This T cell receptor beta chain was captured by sequencing in a study of chemoradiotherapy in HPV16-positive cancers. Sequencing used immunoSEQ multiplex PCR; TCRdb keeps in-frame clones, though not all of them. The sample shows about 8,600 clones, around nine tenths of them seen only once. This specimen was blood, taken from a patient who underwent chemoradiotherapy. This TCR was sampled from a human donor with HPV-associated anogenital cancer.

The DNA of the CDR3 is TGTGCCAGCAGCTTCTGGACTAGCGGGGACCCGGGGTCCTACAATGAGCAGTTCTTC. Protein product: CASSFWTSGDPGSYNEQFF. The genes are TRBV21-1 and TRBJ2-1; TRBD2 was called by the table and not checked on the DNA. TRBV21-1 is annotated as a pseudogene. The CDR3 is 19 amino acids.